The clone carrying this TCR beta chain was seen a handful of times. Its matching antigen is unknown. The V end lost 3 bases, the J end lost 8 bases, and 17 bases lay between the germline ends. CDR1 WSHSY and CDR2 SAAADI come from the germline V gene. CDR3 length: 15 residues. Amplification of TCR beta CDR3 regions used RNA as the template. Primed by the HTBI set, a first-round RT-PCR was run on the TCR CDR3. A single record per CDR3 protein comes from TCRdb applying MiXCR to the multiplex PCR reads. This sample has roughly 350,000 distinct CDR3 sequences, with approximately 14% found just once. Ophthalmopathy in the patients scored at least 3 on Clinical Activity Score and at least 4 on NOSPECS grade, lasting under 3 months. Fresh peripheral blood, 10 ml, yielded the PBMCs. The sample belongs to a study of T cells in Graves' hyperthyroidism and ophthalmopathy. Study results and caveats: Most clonotypes expanded in the thyroid (above 0.001) were also present in blood.

Sequenced: blood. This chain joins TRBV10-2 and TRBJ2-1; D possibly corresponds to TRBD2 (6 bases). This TCR derives from a woman aged 40 to 49 with Graves' ophthalmopathy. In nucleotides, the CDR3 is TGCGCCAGCAGTGATCCTCGGGCTAGCGCCGATGAGCAGTTCTTC. It specifies CASSDPRASADEQFF.